What follows describes a single T cell receptor (beta chain). The PCR ran on 60 Vbeta and 13 Jbeta primers. Sequencing used immunoSEQ multiplex PCR; TCRdb keeps in-frame clones, though not all of them. The table shows over 150,000 clones, with roughly 77% occurring only once. The sample belongs to a study of cytomegalovirus exposure and HLA in healthy donors. Losses at the gene ends were 6 bases for V and 0 bases for J; bases not matched to a gene: 6. This CDR3 comprises 16 residues. Germline V gene data show CDR1 as WNHNN and CDR2 as SYGVQD (reference sequence). This receptor was taken from a woman under 40 in good health and CMV-seropositive. Sequencing was carried out using PBMCs. The V call is TRBV10-1, the J call TRBJ2-2; 8 bases map to TRBD2. Here the CDR3 DNA reads TGCGCCAGCAGCCCCCGGGGGGGAGCGAACACCGGGGAGCTGTTTTTT. Its protein product is CASSPRGGANTGELFF.